This note documents a single TCR beta chain sequence. The antigen remains unidentified. The PCR had 60 Vbeta and 13 Jbeta primers. Generated by immunoSEQ multiplex PCR, the TCRdb table keeps only in-frame clones and is missing some. The sample holds under 70,000 clones, about 67% seen once. This specimen comes from a study of cytomegalovirus exposure and HLA in healthy donors. Whole-study findings and limits: There were about 160 TCR beta chains listed as cytomegalovirus-associated.

Sequencing was performed on PBMCs. The receptor was isolated from a man aged 35 to 55 in good health and CMV-seropositive.

The CDR3 coding sequence is TGTGCCAGCAGCCGGGGGGGTCCGGGCAATGAGCAGTTCTTC. Its protein is CASSRGGPGNEQFF. This chain connects TRBV11-2 to TRBJ2-1, with 8 bases identical to TRBD2. There are 14 residues in the CDR3. After removal of 5 bases from V and 6 bases from J, the junction contained 6 bases not matched to a gene. Germline lookup yields CDR1 SGHAT and CDR2 FQNNGV.